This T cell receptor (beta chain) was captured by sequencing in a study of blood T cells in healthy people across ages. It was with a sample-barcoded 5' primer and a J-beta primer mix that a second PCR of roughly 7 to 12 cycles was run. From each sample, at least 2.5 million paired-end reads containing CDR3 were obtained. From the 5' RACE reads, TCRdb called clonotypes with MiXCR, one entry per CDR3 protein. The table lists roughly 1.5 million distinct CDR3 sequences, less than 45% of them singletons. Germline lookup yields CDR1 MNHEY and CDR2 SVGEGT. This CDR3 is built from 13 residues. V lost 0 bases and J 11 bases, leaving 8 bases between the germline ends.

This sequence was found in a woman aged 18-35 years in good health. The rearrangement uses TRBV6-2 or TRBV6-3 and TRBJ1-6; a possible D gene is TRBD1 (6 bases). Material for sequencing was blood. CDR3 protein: CASSYSSGAPLHF. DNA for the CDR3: TGTGCCAGCAGTTACTCGTCAGGGGCACCCCTCCACTTT.